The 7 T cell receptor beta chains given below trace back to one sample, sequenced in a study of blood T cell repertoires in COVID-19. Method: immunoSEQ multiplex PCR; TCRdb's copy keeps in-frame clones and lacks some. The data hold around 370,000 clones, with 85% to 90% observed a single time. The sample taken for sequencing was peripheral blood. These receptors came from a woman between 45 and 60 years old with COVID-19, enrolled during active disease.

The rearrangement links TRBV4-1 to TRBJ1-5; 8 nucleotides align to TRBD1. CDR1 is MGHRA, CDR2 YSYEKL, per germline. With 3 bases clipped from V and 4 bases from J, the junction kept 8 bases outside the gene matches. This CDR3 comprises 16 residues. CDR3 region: CASSHSGTGNNQPQHF. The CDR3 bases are TGCGCCAGCAGCCATTCCGGGACAGGCAATAATCAGCCCCAGCATTTT.

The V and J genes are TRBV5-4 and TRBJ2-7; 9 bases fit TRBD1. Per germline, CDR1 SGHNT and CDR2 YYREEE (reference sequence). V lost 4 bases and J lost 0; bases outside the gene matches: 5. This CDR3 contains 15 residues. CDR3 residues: CASSLNRGHSYEQYF. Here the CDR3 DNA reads TGTGCCAGCAGCCTAAACAGGGGGCACTCCTACGAGCAGTACTTC.

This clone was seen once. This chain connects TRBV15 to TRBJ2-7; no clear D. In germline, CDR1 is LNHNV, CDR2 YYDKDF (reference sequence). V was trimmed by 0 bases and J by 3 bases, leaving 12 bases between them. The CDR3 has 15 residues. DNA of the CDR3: TGTGCCACCAGCAGAGAGGGCAACTCGAACTACGAGCAGTACTTC. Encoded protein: CATSREGNSNYEQYF.

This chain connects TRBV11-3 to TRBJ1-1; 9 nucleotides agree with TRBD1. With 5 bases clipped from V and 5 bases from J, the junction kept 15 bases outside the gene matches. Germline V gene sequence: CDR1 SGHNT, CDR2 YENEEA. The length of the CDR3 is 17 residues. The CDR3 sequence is CASSQPSAGQGGTEAFF. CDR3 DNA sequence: TGTGCCAGCAGCCAGCCCTCCGCGGGACAGGGCGGGACTGAAGCTTTCTTT.

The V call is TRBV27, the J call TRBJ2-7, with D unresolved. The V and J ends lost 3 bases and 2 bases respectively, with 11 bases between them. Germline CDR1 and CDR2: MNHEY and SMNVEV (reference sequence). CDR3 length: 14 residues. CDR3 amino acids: CASSLSPTTYEQYF. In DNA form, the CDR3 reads TGTGCCAGCAGTTTGAGCCCAACGACCTACGAGCAGTACTTC.

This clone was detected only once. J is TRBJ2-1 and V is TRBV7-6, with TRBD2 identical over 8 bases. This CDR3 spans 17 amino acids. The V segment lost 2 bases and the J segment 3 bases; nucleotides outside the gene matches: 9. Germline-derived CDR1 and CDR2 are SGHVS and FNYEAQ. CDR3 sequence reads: CASSLSGSGILYNEQFF. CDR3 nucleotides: TGTGCCAGCAGCTTATCGGGTAGCGGGATCCTCTACAATGAGCAGTTCTTC.

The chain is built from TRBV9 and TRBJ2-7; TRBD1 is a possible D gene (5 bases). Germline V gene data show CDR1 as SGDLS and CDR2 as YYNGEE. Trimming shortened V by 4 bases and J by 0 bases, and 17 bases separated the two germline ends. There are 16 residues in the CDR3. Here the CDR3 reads CASSLNPRGSSYEQYF. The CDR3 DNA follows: TGTGCCAGCAGCCTAAACCCAAGGGGTAGCTCCTACGAGCAGTACTTC.